This TCR beta chain was sequenced for a study of T cells in Graves' hyperthyroidism and ophthalmopathy. Study conclusions and caveats: Model predictions of ophthalmopathy came a median about 6.3 months before onset.

Germline CDR1 SGHRS, CDR2 YFSETQ. The CDR3 covers 13 residues. With respect to this clonotype: Its antigen remains unidentified. One end of the junction fails to match germline, which may point to a read error.

TCR beta CDR3 regions were amplified from RNA. A set of HTBI primers served as the primers for a first-round RT-PCR of the TCR CDR3. In TCRdb, the multiplex PCR reads were re-called with MiXCR into one record per CDR3 protein. Altogether about 570,000 distinct CDR3 sequences are present, under 60% being singletons, with the ten largest covering 19%. Clinical symptoms, serum thyroxine and TRAb, thyroid ultrasound and orbital computed tomography together formed the diagnostic basis. The chain combines TRBV5-1 with TRBJ1-1, with 7 bases fitting TRBD1. The sample taken for sequencing was peripheral blood or thyroid tissue (not recorded which). This sequence was found in an adult woman with Graves' disease, either hyperthyroidism or ophthalmopathy (not recorded which). DNA of the CDR3: TGCGCCAGCAACACACAGGGGAACACTGAAGCTCTCTTT. Its protein is CASNTQGNTEALF.